This is a list of T cell receptor beta chains from one sample in a study of T-cell reconstitution after alpha-beta-depleted transplantation in children. TCRdb re-called the PCR reads through MiXCR, storing one row per CDR3 protein. The sample includes about 260,000 distinct CDR3 sequences, about 9.9% of them seen just once. Sample: peripheral blood, taken 180 days after TCRalphabeta/CD19-depleted stem cell transplant. The receptors shown here come from a male patient between 2 and 10 years old who had a stem cell transplant for chronic granulomatous disease, so the T cells may come from the graft donor. Both conserved end residues are part of each CDR3. Fields, in order: D gene, clone size, V gene, J gene, CDR3 DNA, CDR3 protein. The D gene is left open where the match is weak. Size values are once, few and many counts, or a class for expanded clones, and some rows have none.

>TRBD1|many|TRBV29-1|TRBJ1-3
TGCAGCGTAGCCCCCGTGACAGGGGGTGCTGGAAACACCATATATTTT
CSVAPVTGGAGNTIYF
>.|many|TRBV6-5|TRBJ1-1
TGTGCCAGCAGCTTTTTGACAGGTGAAGCTTTCTTT
CASSFLTGEAFF
>.|many|TRBV27|TRBJ2-1
TGTGCCAGCAGTTCCCTCTACAATGAGCAGTTCTTC
CASSSLYNEQFF
>TRBD1|.|TRBV2|TRBJ1-6
TGTGCCAGCAGAGGACAGGGGACAACTAATTGGGCCCTCCACTTT
CASRGQGTTNWALHF
>.|many|TRBV12-3/TRBV12-4|TRBJ2-6
TGTGCCAGCACTTCCTACGGGACACCCAGCTCTGGGGCCAACGTCCTGACTTTC
CASTSYGTPSSGANVLTF
>.|many|TRBV7-6|TRBJ2-3
TGTGCCAGCAGCTTGCGACTCTCTACAGATACGCAGTATTTT
CASSLRLSTDTQYF
>.|many|TRBV5-1|TRBJ2-3
TGCGCCAGCAGCGCATACAACTACCCAGAGGCGCAGTATTTT
CASSAYNYPEAQYF
>.|many|TRBV5-1|TRBJ2-3
TGCGCCAGCAGCTTGCAGGACGGATCCACAGATACGCAGTATTTT
CASSLQDGSTDTQYF
>TRBD1|few|TRBV5-1|TRBJ2-7
TGCGCCAGCAGCCTACCTATCGGGACAGGGTTATACGAGCAGTACTTC
CASSLPIGTGLYEQYF
>.|many|TRBV7-2|TRBJ2-7
TGTGCCAGCAGCTCCTCCAGAGGAGCCTACGAGCAGTACTTC
CASSSSRGAYEQYF
>TRBD2|many|TRBV5-1|TRBJ2-1
TGCGCCAGCAGCTTGGTTGGGACTAGCAGATACAATGAGCAGTTCTTC
CASSLVGTSRYNEQFF